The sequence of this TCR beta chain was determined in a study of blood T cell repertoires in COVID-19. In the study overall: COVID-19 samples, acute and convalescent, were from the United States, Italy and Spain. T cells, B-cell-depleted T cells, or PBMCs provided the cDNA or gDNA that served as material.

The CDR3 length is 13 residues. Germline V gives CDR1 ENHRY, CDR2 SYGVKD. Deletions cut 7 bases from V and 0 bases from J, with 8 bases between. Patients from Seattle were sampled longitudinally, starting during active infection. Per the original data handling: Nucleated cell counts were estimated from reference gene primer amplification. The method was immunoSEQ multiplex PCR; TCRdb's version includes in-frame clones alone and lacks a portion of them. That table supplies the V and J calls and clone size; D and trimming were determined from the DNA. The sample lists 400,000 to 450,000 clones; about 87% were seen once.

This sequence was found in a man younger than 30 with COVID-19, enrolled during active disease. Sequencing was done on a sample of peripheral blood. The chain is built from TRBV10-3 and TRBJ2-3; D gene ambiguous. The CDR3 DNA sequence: TGTGCCATCAATCCGTCTAGCACAGATACGCAGTATTTT. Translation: CAINPSSTDTQYF.